This T cell receptor beta chain was recorded in a study of T cell repertoires in ileal Crohn's disease (dated by TCRdb to the late 2010s). As for the study more broadly: The median duration of disease was 7.9 years, and at the time of surgery around 32% of patients were active smokers. All patients had surgery for a complication: stricturing disease in about 60% and penetrating disease in about 40%. Roughly half of the patients were given postoperative therapy, with 15 to 20 on anti-TNF agents and 11 to 12 on thiopurines. A prospective multicentre cohort supplied the 55 to 60 Crohn's disease patients whose TCR repertoires were analysed. The study was conducted in parallel with a multicentre cohort that was designed to identify predictors of early endoscopic recurrence following ileocolonic resection. Endoscopic postoperative recurrence was defined as a Rutgeerts score above i0. The study sequenced approximately 170 mucosal samples from 55 or so patients, taken at several locations on the surgical specimen and at postoperative endoscopy. Findings and caveats that apply to the study as a whole: Compared with CD4 T cells, sorted CD8 T cells held more high-frequency clones, which suggests that the mucosal expansions were mostly CD8. Patients who were active smokers at surgery had a significantly higher proportion of clonal expansions than non-smokers (about 27% vs 20%, p=0.02). Endoscopic recurrence was found to be associated with higher high-frequency clone percentages at surgery, and recurrence was observed in all patients with clonality above 26.8% (18/57). Mucosal CD4 and CD8 T cells were sorted and sequenced only in a subgroup of patients, the size of which was not stated.

Note on this clone: Which antigen it targets is not known. Base quality data are lacking; no much larger clone is found one base away.

For commercial TCRB immunosequencing, about 0.45 micrograms of biopsy DNA were submitted for each sample. CDR3 regions were amplified from genomic DNA by Adaptive Biotechnology using a two-step, amplification bias-controlled multiplex PCR. Primers covering every V and J gene segment were used in the first PCR, while barcodes and Illumina adapters were added in the second PCR. CDR3 libraries were sequenced on an Illumina instrument. As for how the authors treated the data: Vendor-provided pipelines were combined with custom analysis of raw data in R/Bioconductor under R version 3.3.0. Clonality, which ranges from 0 to 1, was calculated as the inverse of the normalised Shannon entropy across all productive clones. High-frequency clones were defined as the share of the repertoire occupied by the top 100 clones, with only clones passing a 95% confidence test being retained. Overlap between samples was measured with the Morisita-Horn index, while repertoire diversity was measured with the Simpson index. The table was pulled from immuneACCESS by TCRdb, which kept in-frame rearrangements only. Such tables lose some clones; where checked, under half of the loss comes from unresolved V genes, and the rest has no known cause. V and J calls and clone size are copied from that table; D and trimming were computed from the DNA. The sample table contains about 30,000 clones; only one count was recorded for 80% to 85% of them. The ten largest make up roughly 5.4% of the sample.

V is clipped by 5 bases and J by 9 bases, and the sequence between their germline boundaries is 14 bases long. There are 13 amino acids in the CDR3, from cysteine to phenylalanine inclusive. The kept DNA is CDR3 alone, 39 bases in frame from the first base. From the germline V gene, CDR1 is MNHNS and CDR2 is SASEGT. To be eligible, patients had to be adults with ileal or ileocolonic Crohn's disease and an indication for ileocolonic resection. Whole ileal mucosal biopsies were stored frozen at -80°C before DNA extraction. Genomic DNA was extracted from frozen whole biopsies with a TRizol-based method and quantified on a NanoDrop 2000 spectrophotometer.

The sequence is built from TRBV6-1 and TRBJ1-5, with the D segment identity uncertain. This clonotype was obtained from an adult with Crohn's disease. Sequenced: ileal tissue. CDR3 sequence: CASSILGGTPQHF. The nucleotide sequence is TGTGCCAGCAGTATACTCGGTGGTACGCCCCAGCATTTT.